A single sample gave rise to the 13 T cell receptor beta chains below, sequenced in a study of cytomegalovirus exposure and HLA in healthy donors. 13 Jbeta primers and 60 Vbeta primers were used for the PCR. Here immunoSEQ multiplex PCR was the method, and the copy in TCRdb shows in-frame clones only, minus some. The sample lists more than 95,000 clones, 64% occurring once. Source material: PBMCs. The receptors originated from a man aged 55 to 70 in good health and CMV-seronegative.

By share, this clone counts as medium-sized. V gene TRBV2 combines with J gene TRBJ2-7, with 10 positions matching TRBD2. The CDR3 contains 14 residues. Germline values: CDR1 SNHLY, CDR2 FYNNEI. V dropped 5 bases and J dropped 7; count of bases not matched to a gene: 8. The chain's CDR3 is CASSKSGRAEEQYF. CDR3 DNA: TGTGCCAGCAGTAAGAGCGGGAGGGCGGAAGAGCAGTACTTC.

This clone was seen a handful of times. V is TRBV2 and J is TRBJ1-5; D not resolved. Germline CDR1 reads SNHLY; CDR2 reads FYNNEI. The ends were cut back, 8 bases at V and 1 base at J, with 9 bases in the middle. The CDR3 length is 13 residues. CDR3 DNA sequence: TGTGCCAGCGGGCGGGAGAGCAATCAGCCCCAGCATTTT. It translates to CASGRESNQPQHF.

This chain joins TRBV6-5 and TRBJ2-2; TRBD1 matches at 8 bases. Germline CDR1 reads MNHEY; CDR2 reads SVGAGI. This CDR3 has 14 residues. Unmatched junction bases numbered 2, after V lost 7 bases and J lost 1 base. CDR3 sequence: CASKQGGNTGELFF. CDR3 sequence (DNA): TGTGCCAGCAAACAGGGGGGGAACACCGGGGAGCTGTTTTTT.

The chain uses TRBV9 and TRBJ1-5; D gene ambiguous. The V and J ends lost 0 bases and 0 bases respectively, with 7 bases between them. Germline values: CDR1 SGDLS, CDR2 YYNGEE. This CDR3 contains 15 residues. The CDR3 spells CASSVDGYSNQPQHF. CDR3 bases: TGTGCCAGCAGCGTAGACGGGTATAGCAATCAGCCCCAGCATTTT.

As regards this clone: This CDR3 is also generated by other DNA sequences in the sample. The rearrangement joins TRBV28 to TRBJ1-3; D unresolved. CDR1 MDHEN and CDR2 SYDVKM come from the germline V gene. The CDR3 consists of 12 residues. V was trimmed by 5 bases and J by 11 bases, leaving 13 bases between them. The CDR3 here is CASSTYKRAIYF. The CDR3, as DNA: TGTGCCAGCAGTACCTACAAGAGGGCCATATATTTT.

The rearrangement uses TRBV6-1 and TRBJ2-3; 11 nucleotides match TRBD2. CDR1 is MNHNS and CDR2 is SASEGT in the germline V gene. The length of the CDR3 is 16 residues. The V gene end was trimmed by 4 bases and the J gene end by 4 bases; junction bases not matched to a gene: 7. In DNA, the CDR3 is TGTGCCAGCAGTGTAATTAGCGGGAGGGTTGCAGATACGCAGTATTTT. Translating it yields CASSVISGRVADTQYF.

This clone was seen more than once but under ten times. J is TRBJ1-3 and V is TRBV5-6; D not certain. The CDR3 is 16 residues long. V shed 0 bases and J shed 0 bases, with 10 bases lying between them. The germline V gene has CDR1 SGHDT and CDR2 YYEEEE. The CDR3 nucleotides read TGTGCCAGCAGCTTGGTACGGGAGCTCTCTGGAAACACCATATATTTT. Its translation: CASSLVRELSGNTIYF.

This clone was counted only a few times. This chain joins TRBV5-1 and TRBJ2-2; 7 bases are shared with TRBD1. Germline-derived CDR1 and CDR2 are SGHRS and YFSETQ. V shed 4 bases and J 5 bases; nucleotides not matched to a gene: 11. The length of the CDR3 is 16 residues. The chain's CDR3 is CASSRRQGSSTGELFF. CDR3 nucleotides: TGCGCCAGCAGCCGAAGACAGGGATCGTCGACCGGGGAGCTGTTTTTT.

V and J are TRBV19 and TRBJ1-6; D gene unclear. The CDR3 is 15 amino acids. The germline V gene has CDR1 LNHDA and CDR2 SQIVND (reference sequence). The V end was cut by 6 bases, the J end by 1 base, with 10 bases between. For the CDR3, the DNA is TGTGCCAGTAGCCCCTCGGGTTCCTATAATTCACCCCTCCACTTT. It codes for CASSPSGSYNSPLHF.

The rearrangement links TRBV6-5 to TRBJ1-5, with D perhaps matching TRBD1 (6 bases). The germline V gene has CDR1 MNHEY and CDR2 SVGAGI. This CDR3 region has 14 residues. Trimming stripped 3 bases from V and 5 bases from J, with 11 bases between. The CDR3 here is CASSYGGQDQPQHF. CDR3 DNA: TGTGCCAGCAGTTATGGGGGCCAGGATCAGCCCCAGCATTTT.

The chain combines TRBV10-2 with TRBJ2-1, with 11 bases that match TRBD2. In germline, CDR1 is WSHSY, CDR2 SAAADI. The CDR3 runs 14 residues. V was pared by 7 bases and J by 6 bases, with 5 bases of the junction left unmatched. CDR3 loop: CASKIAGGRNEQFF. CDR3 nucleotides: TGCGCCAGCAAAATAGCGGGGGGGCGCAATGAGCAGTTCTTC.

The chain joins TRBV5-4 to TRBJ1-2; D possibly corresponds to TRBD1 (5 bases). The CDR3 is 13 amino acids. Trimming removed 4 bases at V and 8 bases at J, with 15 bases between. Germline loops: CDR1 SGHNT, CDR2 YYREEE (reference sequence). The chain's CDR3 is CASSPGLLEGYTF. CDR3 sequence (DNA): TGTGCCAGCAGCCCGGGACTACTGGAGGGCTACACCTTC.

There are a few counts of this clone. The chain joins TRBV11-2 to TRBJ2-1; the D is unclear. This CDR3 has 14 amino acids. V shed 3 bases and J shed 7 bases, with 13 bases lying between them. The V gene's germline CDR1 is SGHAT and CDR2 FQNNGV. CDR3 sequence reads: CASSFYSRANEQFF. CDR3 in DNA: TGTGCCAGCAGCTTTTACTCTCGAGCAAATGAGCAGTTCTTC.